This entry concerns a single TCR beta chain. This CDR3 has 14 residues. V was shortened by 3 bases and J by 6 bases, with 9 bases between the two germline ends. The germline V gene has CDR1 MNHEY and CDR2 SMNVEV (reference sequence). These data are taken from a study of metastatic and nonmetastatic thyroid tumors. For the study at large: A comparison of repertoires was made across blood and tumor or nodule tissue from malignant and benign thyroid patients.

Patients had received no treatment of any kind before thyroid surgery. In the source study's methods: Clinicopathological groups differed in CDR3, with these differences serving to build a distant-metastasis classifier for papillary thyroid cancer. TCRdb re-clonotyped the PCR reads via MiXCR. The authors' filters were not applied to this entry. The sample has about 93,000 clones, about 13% seen once. The specimen was blood. The rearrangement uses TRBV27 and TRBJ1-6; TRBD1 might be the D (5 bases). This clonotype was obtained from a female donor with papillary thyroid cancer or a benign thyroid nodule (not recorded which). Some clones in this sample may be carry-over from other donors' samples. The CDR3 is CASSLVQANSPLHF. CDR3 sequence (DNA): TGTGCCAGCAGTTTGGTACAGGCTAATTCACCCCTCCACTTT.